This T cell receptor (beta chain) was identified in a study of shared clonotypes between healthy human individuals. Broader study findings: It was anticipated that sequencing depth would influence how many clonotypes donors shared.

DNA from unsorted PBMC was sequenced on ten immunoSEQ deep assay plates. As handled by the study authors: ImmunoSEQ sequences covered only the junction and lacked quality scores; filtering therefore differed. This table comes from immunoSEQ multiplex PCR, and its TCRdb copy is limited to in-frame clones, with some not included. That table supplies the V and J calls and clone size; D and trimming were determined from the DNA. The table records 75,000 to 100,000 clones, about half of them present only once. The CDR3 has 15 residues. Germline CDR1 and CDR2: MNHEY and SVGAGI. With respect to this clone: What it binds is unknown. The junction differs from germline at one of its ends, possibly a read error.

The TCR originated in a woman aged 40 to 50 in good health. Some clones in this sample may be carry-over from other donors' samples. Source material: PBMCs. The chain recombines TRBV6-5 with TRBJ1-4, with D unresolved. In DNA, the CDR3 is TGTGCCAGCAGTTACTACAGACCAACTGATGAAAAACTGTTTTTT. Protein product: CASSYYRPTDEKLFF.